The T cell receptor (beta chain) described here comes from a study of PD-L1 blockade in urothelial cancer. Profiled with immunoSEQ multiplex PCR; TCRdb holds only in-frame clones, not every one. The table records around 66,000 clones, over 75% of them present only once. The CDR3 totals 12 residues. The J segment lost 3 bases and the V segment lost 4 bases, leaving 2 bases of the junction unmatched. CDR1 and CDR2 (germline): SQVTM, ANQGSEA. Sample time point: pretreatment peripheral blood. The sequence came from a man between 65 and 85 years old with urothelial cancer. Sequences were derived from PBMCs, sampled around atezolizumab (anti-PD-L1) treatment. V usage is TRBV29-1 and J usage is TRBJ1-2, with 7 positions matching TRBD1. The CDR3 loop reads CSVGQGHYGYTF. As DNA, the CDR3 is TGCAGCGTTGGACAGGGCCACTATGGCTACACCTTC. The full variable domain, in which reference TRBV29-1 and TRBJ1-2 provide the parts outside the CDR3, is SAVISQKPSRDICQRGTSLTIQCQVDSQVTMMFWYRQQPGQSLTLIATANQGSEATYESGFVIDKFPISRPNLTFSTLTVSNMSPEDSSIYLCSVGQGHYGYTFGSGTRLTVV.